The entry that follows covers one T cell receptor beta chain sequence. This clone was counted a few times. The antigen this receptor binds is unknown. Base qualities are not provided; no much larger clone lies one nucleotide away. These data are taken from a study of cytotoxic CD8 clonotypes in ibrutinib-treated CLL listed by TCRdb under 2021. Regarding the research as a whole: The cohort was composed of more than ten relapsed/refractory and about 15 treatment-naive patients; IGHV unmutated status was identified in some 17 patients. Responses were partial in around 25 patients and complete in 2; after median about 70 months follow-up, approximately 15 stayed in remission and roughly twelve progressed. On average, each sample yielded around 250,000 productive templates and tens of thousands of productive rearrangements. Cryopreserved peripheral blood mononuclear cells were collected before treatment, at response, and at either disease progression or sustained remission. Every remission and progressive disease sample was obtained while ibrutinib was still being received by the patients. Longitudinal samples were obtainable from about 30% of the roughly 90 participants in the trial. Samples at response were collected after a median of roughly twelve months of treatment, with a range of roughly 6 to 40 months. Paper-wide results and their limitations: At baseline, clonality was higher than in age-matched healthy donors and showed a strong correlation with circulating CD8+ T-cell counts. Clonality increased at ibrutinib response, stayed stable in sustained remission, and fell back toward baseline at progression. Public clonotypes were rare and either contracted or stayed stable during treatment, and the rise in clonality at ibrutinib response reflected the expansion of private clonotypes. Sampling times were not matched between sustained-remission and progressing patients, and lymph node repertoires were not studied.

On a MiSeq, deep resolution sequencing aimed for a depth between 1 in 1 million and 1 in 200,000 T cells, with each clonotype covered about 9.9x on average. TCR beta libraries were generated with the immunoSEQ hsTCRB Kit. The study's processing was this. The data were analyzed with ImmunoSEQ Analyzer and ImmunoSEQ Data Assistant, and V, D and J gene assignments followed IMGT definitions. Clonality, which ranges from 0 to 1, was calculated by subtracting the normalized Shannon entropy of productive rearrangement frequencies from one. Public clonotype analysis was restricted to overrepresented clonotypes comprising at least 0.05% of each patient's repertoire. About 13 age-matched healthy donor repertoires from immuneACCESS were used as controls for clonality. Drawn from immuneACCESS, this table holds only the in-frame rearrangements with V and J called that TCRdb kept. Clones are partly lost; checked studies trace under half to an unresolved V gene and leave the rest unexplained. That table gives V, J and clone size, and the DNA gave D and trimming. The sample has about 27,000 clones on record, about three quarters of them singletons. Of the sample, about 54% is held by the ten largest clones.

The time point label, as the study defines it: around 2 years on ibrutinib. Approximately 2 micrograms of genomic DNA were extracted from cryopreserved PBMCs for TCR beta library preparation. Longitudinal blood samples from CLL patients receiving ibrutinib monotherapy were subjected to high-throughput TCR beta sequencing. The patients took part in an open-label, single-center phase 2 trial of ibrutinib monotherapy. The germline V gene yields LGHNA for CDR1 and YSLEER for CDR2. The CDR3 contains 14 residues, cysteine and phenylalanine counted. This entry keeps only the CDR3 DNA: 42 bases, framed from base 1. V trim: 0 bases; J trim: 11 bases; unmatched bases: 6.

The source was PBMCs, collected after 24 months of ibrutinib treatment. The receptor's source is a human donor with chronic lymphocytic leukemia. In this chain, TRBV4-3 is recombined with TRBJ1-4; the junction holds 7 bases that match TRBD1. The DNA sequence is as follows: TGCGCCAGCAGCCAAGACAGGGGGACGGGGAAACTGTTTTTT. It is translated as CASSQDRGTGKLFF.